Listed below are T cell receptor beta chains from one sample, sequenced in a study of blood T cell repertoires in COVID-19. Clones were sequenced by immunoSEQ multiplex PCR, and TCRdb holds only the in-frame ones, with some missing. Of around 270,000 clones listed, more than 85% are singletons. Sample: peripheral blood. Every receptor here comes from a man aged 25-45 years with acute or convalescent COVID-19. CDR3s include the opening cysteine and the closing phenylalanine or tryptophan. Each record gives: clone size, D gene, V gene, J gene, CDR3 DNA, CDR3 protein. The D gene is left open where the match is weak. Clone size, where shown, is once, few, many, or a class for clones that have expanded.

.,TRBD1,TRBV27,TRBJ1-2,TGTGCCAGCAGTTTATTGGGGACAGGGAAAAACGGCTACACCTTC,CASSLLGTGKNGYTF
.,.,TRBV28,TRBJ2-7,TGTGCCAGCAGTGTCAGGGTACACGAGCAGTACTTC,CASSVRVHEQYF
.,.,TRBV5-1,TRBJ2-1,TGCGCCAGCAGCTCGATTACAGGTGCCTACAATGAGCAGTTCTTC,CASSSITGAYNEQFF
.,.,TRBV7-3,TRBJ1-1,TGTGCCAGCAGCTCTAAATATAACACTGAAGCTTTCTTT,CASSSKYNTEAFF
.,TRBD1,TRBV3-1/TRBV3-2,TRBJ1-5,TGTGCCAGCAGCCCACAGGGGGCTGGTCAGCCCCAGCATTTT,CASSPQGAGQPQHF
.,.,TRBV12-3/TRBV12-4,TRBJ2-7,TGTGCCAGCAGTCCTGCAGGGGTTGAGCAGTACTTC,CASSPAGVEQYF
.,TRBD1,TRBV11-2,TRBJ2-1,TGTGCCAGCAGCTCCACAGGGGGTACCCTCTCCTACAATGAGCAGTTCTTC,CASSSTGGTLSYNEQFF
.,TRBD1,TRBV6-2/TRBV6-3,TRBJ2-2,TGTGCCAGCAGTTACTACGGACAGGGGAGTACCGGGGAGCTGTTTTTT,CASSYYGQGSTGELFF
.,TRBD2,TRBV28,TRBJ2-5,TGTGCCAGCAACGGGGGGAAAGTAGTTAAGGAGACCCAGTACTTC,CASNGGKVVKETQYF
.,.,TRBV7-8,TRBJ2-7,TGTGCCAGCAGCCTAAGGAGGCACGAGCAGTACTTC,CASSLRRHEQYF
.,TRBD1,TRBV7-3,TRBJ2-1,TGTGCCAGCAGCTTCGGGACAGGGAACAATGAGCAGTTCTTC,CASSFGTGNNEQFF
.,.,TRBV5-1,TRBJ2-7,TGCGCCAGCACCGCAGACCCCGGGACTCCGGAGTACTTC,CASTADPGTPEYF
.,.,TRBV18,TRBJ1-1,TGTGCCAGCTCACCCGATCAGGGGTTTTTGGGCACTGAAGCTTTCTTT,CASSPDQGFLGTEAFF
.,TRBD2,TRBV7-2,TRBJ2-1,TGTGCCAGCAGCTTTGGTAGCGGGTCCCATCTCGATGAGCAGTTCTTC,CASSFGSGSHLDEQFF
.,.,TRBV28,TRBJ1-2,TGTGCCAGCAGGGAGAAGAACTATGGCTACACCTTC,CASREKNYGYTF
.,TRBD2,TRBV6-6,TRBJ2-1,TGTGCCAGCAGGGGACTAGCGGGAGCCGACGGGAATGAGCAGTTCTTC,CASRGLAGADGNEQFF
.,.,TRBV9,TRBJ2-3,TGTGCCAGCAACTCAGGGGGGTTCGGCACAGATACGCAGTATTTT,CASNSGGFGTDTQYF
.,.,TRBV7-2,TRBJ2-5,TGTGCCAGCAGCCCTCAGCAGGGGGGCCTTGAGACCCAGTACTTC,CASSPQQGGLETQYF
once,TRBD1,TRBV7-8,TRBJ1-5,TGTGCCAGCAGAGACAGGGGGGATCAGCCCCAGCATTTT,CASRDRGDQPQHF
.,TRBD1,TRBV5-1,TRBJ1-1,TGCGCCAGCAGCTCGACCGGGATGGGACAGCCACTCGAAGCTTTCTTT,CASSSTGMGQPLEAFF
.,TRBD1,TRBV28,TRBJ1-4,TGTGCCAGCAGTGTAACAGGGGCCCAGGGGATGTTTTTT,CASSVTGAQGMFF
.,TRBD2,TRBV4-2,TRBJ2-5,TGTGCCAGCAGCCAAGATCGGGGGGGGCAAGAGACCCAGTACTTC,CASSQDRGGQETQYF
once,.,TRBV3-1/TRBV3-2,TRBJ1-2,TGTGCCAGCAGCCTATCCGGTCCCCCATATGGCTACACCTTC,CASSLSGPPYGYTF
.,TRBD1,TRBV9,TRBJ1-5,TGTGCCAGCAGCGTAGTCGTGGGACAGGGTGCTAGTCAGCCCCAGCATTTT,CASSVVVGQGASQPQHF
.,.,TRBV10-2,TRBJ2-2,TGCGCCAGCTTCGAGGACCAAGCAGGGACCGGGGAGCTGTTTTTT,CASFEDQAGTGELFF
.,.,TRBV19,TRBJ2-5,TGTGCCAGTAGTAGGGCTAGCGAGGAGACCCAGTACTTC,CASSRASEETQYF
.,.,TRBV13,TRBJ2-5,TGTGCCAGCAGCTTCAGACTAGACCCCTTGGAGACCCAGTACTTC,CASSFRLDPLETQYF
.,.,TRBV7-3,TRBJ2-2,TGTGCCAGCAGCTTAACTAGCGTCCTGAGCACCGGGGAGCTGTTTTTT,CASSLTSVLSTGELFF
few,.,TRBV4-1,TRBJ1-1,TGCGCCAGCAGCCAAGATAGTTTACCTTCTGAAGCTTTCTTT,CASSQDSLPSEAFF
.,.,TRBV6-6,TRBJ1-5,TGTGCCAGCACGCACTACCGGGATAGCAATCAGCCCCAGCATTTT,CASTHYRDSNQPQHF
.,.,TRBV6-5,TRBJ1-4,TGTGCCAGCACCCGAGGGGGTGGGGAAAAACTGTTTTTT,CASTRGGGEKLFF
once,.,TRBV29-1,TRBJ2-7,TGCAGCGTTTTAAGGGTTTTTCGGGGCGAGCAGTACTTC,CSVLRVFRGEQYF
.,TRBD1,TRBV9,TRBJ2-1,TGTGCCAGCAGCGTAGGAGCCAGGGGGTACAATGAGCAGTTCTTC,CASSVGARGYNEQFF
.,.,TRBV6-6,TRBJ1-1,TGTGCCAGCAGTCCTCTCTACACTGAAGCTTTCTTT,CASSPLYTEAFF
.,TRBD1,TRBV6-5,TRBJ1-4,TGTGCCGCCAGGGGACAGGGGGCGGCTAATGAAAAACTGTTTTTT,CAARGQGAANEKLFF
.,.,TRBV5-4,TRBJ2-7,TGTGCCAGCAGCCGATCGCCAGGGGTACCCCCCTACGAGCAGTACTTC,CASSRSPGVPPYEQYF
.,.,TRBV6-5,TRBJ1-2,TGTGCCAGCAGTTACTCGAGGATAGGACATCAGGGTGGCTACACCTTC,CASSYSRIGHQGGYTF
.,TRBD1,TRBV28,TRBJ2-6,TGTGCCAGCAGGGCCATAGGGGGACAGGGTAACGGGGCCAACGTCCTGACTTTC,CASRAIGGQGNGANVLTF
.,TRBD1,TRBV30,TRBJ2-7,TGTGCCTGGAGCCTGACAGGGAGAGGCTTATTATTGGTCGAGCAGTACTTC,CAWSLTGRGLLLVEQYF
.,TRBD2,TRBV28,TRBJ2-3,TGTGCCAGCAAGCGGGGCGGTGGAAGCACAGATACGCAGTATTTT,CASKRGGGSTDTQYF
.,.,TRBV20-1,TRBJ1-1,TGCAGTGCTGGGGAGGCTGAAGCTTTCTTT,CSAGEAEAFF
.,TRBD1,TRBV5-1,TRBJ2-3,TGCGCCAGCAGCGGGGAGACAGGGGGCTTCGCAGATACGCAGTATTTT,CASSGETGGFADTQYF
.,TRBD1,TRBV4-2,TRBJ1-2,TGTGCCAGCAGCCAAGGACAGGGGACGCAATATGGCTACACCTTC,CASSQGQGTQYGYTF
.,.,TRBV7-2,TRBJ1-6,TGTGCCAGCAGCTCCAGGGTCCCCAATTCACCCCTCCACTTT,CASSSRVPNSPLHF
.,TRBD1,TRBV28,TRBJ2-7,TGTGCCAGCAGAAAACAGGGGGCGAGCTACGAGCAGTACTTC,CASRKQGASYEQYF
.,TRBD2,TRBV5-1,TRBJ2-1,TGCGCCAGCACTCCCGCGGGTAGCGGGGGGAGTGAGCAGTTCTTC,CASTPAGSGGSEQFF
.,.,TRBV11-3,TRBJ2-3,TGTGCCAGCAGCCCCCGCGGGGTTATCACAGATACGCAGTATTTT,CASSPRGVITDTQYF
.,.,TRBV28,TRBJ1-6,TGTGCCAGCAGTTTGGCCGGGGTTAACTATAATTCACCCCTCCACTTT,CASSLAGVNYNSPLHF
.,TRBD2,TRBV27,TRBJ2-3,TGTGCCAGCAGCCAGACTAGCACAGTTATCACAGATACGCAGTATTTT,CASSQTSTVITDTQYF
.,TRBD1,TRBV5-1,TRBJ2-7,TGCGCCAGCAGCTTGCCGGGACAGAGCTACGAGCAGTACTTC,CASSLPGQSYEQYF
.,TRBD2,TRBV7-8,TRBJ2-1,TGTGCCAGCAGCCCTGGACTAGCGGGACGGTATGAGCAGTTCTTC,CASSPGLAGRYEQFF
.,TRBD2,TRBV6-5,TRBJ2-3,TGTGCCAGCAGTTTTCGAGCGGGGGGAACAGATACGCAGTATTTT,CASSFRAGGTDTQYF
.,.,TRBV10-1,TRBJ1-1,TGCGCCAGCAGTAGGAGTCCGTACACTGAAGCTTTCTTT,CASSRSPYTEAFF
once,.,TRBV19,TRBJ1-5,TGTGCCAGTAGTATGCAACAGGTTAATCAGCCCCAGCATTTT,CASSMQQVNQPQHF
.,TRBD2,TRBV19,TRBJ2-2,TGTGCCAGTAACGCGGGAGTTAACACCGGGGAGCTGTTTTTT,CASNAGVNTGELFF
.,.,TRBV6-1,TRBJ2-7,TGTGCCAGCAGTGAAGCGGGAGCCGCCTCCTACGAGCAGTACTTC,CASSEAGAASYEQYF
.,TRBD2,TRBV11-2,TRBJ2-1,TGTGCCAGCAGACCGGGACTAGCGAACAATGAGCAGTTCTTC,CASRPGLANNEQFF
.,.,TRBV5-1,TRBJ1-4,TGCGCCAGCAGATTCAATACAGGGCGGGATGAAAAACTGTTTTTT,CASRFNTGRDEKLFF